This note documents a single T cell receptor beta chain sequence. The data are from a study of CD8 T cells in Susac syndrome. V was cut by 6 bases and J by 0 bases, with 14 bases left in between. The CDR3 is 15 residues long. The germline gives CDR1 SGHAT, CDR2 FQNNGV. While CD8+ and CD4+ T cells were isolated negatively, TEMRA cells were enriched by FACS. An amount of RNA that ranged from roughly 0.45 to 1 ug was reverse transcribed with random hexamers. It was immunoSEQ multiplex PCR that amplified TCR beta CDR3 across 54 Vbeta and 13 Jbeta. MiXCR, run by TCRdb on the immunoSEQ multiplex PCR reads, gives a single entry per CDR3 protein. The data show about 300,000 distinct CDR3 sequences, 65% to 90% seen once.

This chain links TRBV11-2 with TRBJ1-1, with D maybe TRBD1 (5 bases). The origin of this receptor is a human donor with multiple sclerosis. The specimen was CD8+ T cells from PBMCs. Here the CDR3 DNA reads TGTGCCAGCAGTTTAACCGGGACGGTGAACACTGAAGCTTTCTTT. Its protein product is CASSLTGTVNTEAFF.